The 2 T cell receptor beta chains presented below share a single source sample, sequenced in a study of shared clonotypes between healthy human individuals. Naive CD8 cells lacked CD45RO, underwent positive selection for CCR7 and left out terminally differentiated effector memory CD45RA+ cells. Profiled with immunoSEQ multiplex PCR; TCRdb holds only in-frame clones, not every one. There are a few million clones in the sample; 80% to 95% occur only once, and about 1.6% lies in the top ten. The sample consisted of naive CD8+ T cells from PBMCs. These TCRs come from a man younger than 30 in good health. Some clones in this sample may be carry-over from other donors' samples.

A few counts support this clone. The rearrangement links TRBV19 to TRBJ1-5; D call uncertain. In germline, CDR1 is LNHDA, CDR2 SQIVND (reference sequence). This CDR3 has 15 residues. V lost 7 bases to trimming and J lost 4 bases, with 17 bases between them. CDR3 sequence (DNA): TGTGCCAGTAACGGAATCCCAGGAGGTAATCAGCCCCAGCATTTT. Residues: CASNGIPGGNQPQHF. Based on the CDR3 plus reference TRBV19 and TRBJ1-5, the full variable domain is DGGITQSPKYLFRKEGQNVTLSCEQNLNHDAMYWYRQDPGQGLRLIYYSQIVNDFQKGDIAEGYSVSREKKESFPLTVTSAQKNPTAFYLCASNGIPGGNQPQHFGDGTRLSIL.

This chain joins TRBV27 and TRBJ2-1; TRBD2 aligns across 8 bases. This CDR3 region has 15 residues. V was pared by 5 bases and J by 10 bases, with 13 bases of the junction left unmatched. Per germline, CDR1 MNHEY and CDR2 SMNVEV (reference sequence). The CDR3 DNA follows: TGTGCCAGCAGTCCCACCGGGACTAGGTGGTTGGAGCAGTTCTTC. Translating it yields CASSPTGTRWLEQFF.